A single sample gave rise to the 26 T cell receptor beta chains below, sequenced in a study of CD8+ T cells in alopecia areata. cDNA prepared by RNA extraction and subsequent reverse transcription served as the template for sequencing. The protocol was immunoSEQ multiplex PCR, while the TCRdb copy is restricted to in-frame clones and leaves out a portion. The data show about 120,000 clones, more than 40% seen once. The treatment here: oral pan-JAK inhibitor, 5-10 mg twice daily. Sequenced material: CD4+ T cells sorted from blood, taken at week 4, from a patient treated with tofacitinib. The receptors originated from a human donor with alopecia areata.

The genes are TRBV7-2 and TRBJ1-2; possibly TRBD1 for D (5 bases). The CDR3 extends over 15 amino acids. The V end lost 0 bases, the J end lost 8 bases, and 16 bases lay between the germline ends. Per the germline V gene, CDR1 is SGHTA and CDR2 is FQGNSA. In DNA form, the CDR3 reads TGTGCCAGCAGCTTAGCCGGTCCAGGGCGAGAGGGCTACACCTTC. It specifies CASSLAGPGREGYTF.

This clone appeared a few times. This chain connects TRBV11-2 to TRBJ2-1; D is unclear. The CDR3 consists of 12 residues. The germline CDR1 and CDR2 sequences are SGHAT and FQNNGV. The germline V and J ends were trimmed by 4 bases and 10 bases, with 11 bases remaining between them. The CDR3 DNA follows: TGTGCCAGCAGCTCGGCCCCCGGGGAGCAGTTCTTC. Protein product: CASSSAPGEQFF.

This clone occurred a few times. The rearrangement uses TRBV5-1 and TRBJ1-2; TRBD1 agrees at 10 bases. Germline V gene sequence: CDR1 SGHRS, CDR2 YFSETQ. The CDR3 spans 15 residues. Unmatched junction bases numbered 6, after V lost 0 bases and J lost 7 bases. The CDR3 reads CASSLGDRGTFGYTF. As DNA, the CDR3 is TGCGCCAGCAGCTTGGGGGACAGGGGAACGTTTGGCTACACCTTC.

This chain uses TRBV4-1 with TRBJ1-5, with a tentative D call TRBD1 (5 bases). V shed 0 bases and J shed 7 bases, with 13 bases lying between them. CDR3 length equals 15 residues. Germline assignment: CDR1 MGHRA and CDR2 YSYEKL. DNA for the CDR3: TGCGCCAGCAGCCAAGATTTCGGGGCCAGCCAGCCCCAGCATTTT. Its translation: CASSQDFGASQPQHF.

This chain connects TRBV5-1 to TRBJ1-1; the D gene is possibly TRBD1 (6 bases). V lost 2 bases to trimming and J lost 3 bases, with 14 bases between them. This CDR3 has 15 amino acids. Germline V lookup: CDR1 SGHRS, CDR2 YFSETQ. DNA of the CDR3: TGCGCCAGCAGCTTTACGTCCCCAGGGGACACTGAAGCTTTCTTT. It yields the protein CASSFTSPGDTEAFF.

This clone turned up a few times. CDR3 in amino acids: CSGSTSGYNEQFF. The CDR3 DNA follows: TGCAGCGGTTCTACTAGCGGGTACAATGAGCAGTTCTTC. The V gene is TRBV29-1, the J gene TRBJ2-1, with TRBD2 matching over 9 bases. This CDR3 comprises 13 residues. Trimming at V came to 7 bases and at J to 4 bases, leaving 5 bases not matched to a gene. From germline, CDR1 is SQVTM and CDR2 ANQGSEA.

The chain couples TRBV9 to TRBJ2-5, with D possibly called TRBD1 or TRBD2 (5 bases each). Trimming stripped 1 base from V and 1 base from J, with 8 bases between. The CDR3 loop spans 14 amino acids. Germline CDR1 and CDR2: SGDLS and YYNGEE. CDR3 sequence: CASSVSGRQETQYF. CDR3 sequence (DNA): TGTGCCAGCAGCGTATCGGGGCGCCAAGAGACCCAGTACTTC. Drawing the rest from reference TRBV9 and TRBJ2-5, the complete variable domain is DSGVTQTPKHLITATGQRVTLRCSPRSGDLSVYWYQQSLDQGLQFLIQYYNGEERAKGNILERFSAQQFPDLHSELNLSSLELGDSALYFCASSVSGRQETQYFGPGTRLLVL.

The chain combines TRBV5-1 with TRBJ2-5; 7 bases fit TRBD1. There are 14 residues in the CDR3. Trimming at V came to 3 bases and at J to 0 bases, leaving 2 bases not matched to a gene. Germline V lookup: CDR1 SGHRS, CDR2 YFSETQ. The DNA for the CDR3 is TGCGCCAGCAGCTCGGGACAGCACCAAGAGACCCAGTACTTC. It encodes CASSSGQHQETQYF.

The rearrangement joins TRBV12-5 to TRBJ2-7; 7 bases map to TRBD2. Germline V lookup: CDR1 LGHNT, CDR2 FRNRAP. The CDR3 has 14 amino acids. V gave up 10 bases and J gave up 7 bases; unmatched junction bases: 16. The CDR3 spells CATPWAGVGGEQYF. The CDR3 coding sequence is TGTGCTACCCCGTGGGCGGGAGTAGGAGGTGAGCAGTACTTC.

The V gene is TRBV6-5, the J gene TRBJ2-7, with 7 nucleotides matching TRBD2. CDR1 MNHEY and CDR2 SVGAGI come from the germline V gene. The CDR3 sequence is 14 residues long. Germline trimming cut 2 bases from V and 3 bases from J; bases unmatched to any gene: 4. The CDR3 nucleotides read TGTGCCAGCAGTTACCAAAGGACTAGCTACGAGCAGTACTTC. Translation gives CASSYQRTSYEQYF.

The chain couples TRBV7-9 to TRBJ2-5, with 12 bases matching TRBD2. With V trimmed by 3 bases and J by 5 bases, 4 bases remained unmatched. Germline V lookup: CDR1 SEHNR, CDR2 FQNEAQ (reference sequence). The CDR3 is made up of 15 amino acids. The CDR3 sequence is CASSFQLAGGETQYF. In DNA form, the CDR3 reads TGTGCCAGCAGCTTTCAACTAGCGGGAGGCGAGACCCAGTACTTC.

With regard to this clone: Other DNA sequences in the sample encode the same CDR3. V is TRBV30 and J is TRBJ1-1, with D unclear. Trimming left V 3 bases short and J 0 bases short, with 5 bases between. The CDR3 loop spans 12 amino acids. Germline assignment: CDR1 GTSNPN and CDR2 SVGIG (reference sequence). In nucleotides, the CDR3 is TGTGCCTGGAGCGGGATGAACACTGAAGCTTTCTTT. Translating it yields CAWSGMNTEAFF.

In its sample, this clone was seen a few times. This rearrangement joins TRBV5-6 to TRBJ2-5; 7 bases are shared with TRBD1. The V gene end was trimmed by 4 bases and the J gene end by 5 bases; junction bases not matched to a gene: 11. CDR3 size: 15 residues. Germline-derived CDR1 and CDR2 are SGHDT and YYEEEE. The CDR3 DNA follows: TGTGCCAGCAGCCTAACAGGGGTGACGGGGGAGACCCAGTACTTC. This encodes CASSLTGVTGETQYF.

This chain connects TRBV2 to TRBJ1-5; D uncertain. The V end was cut by 6 bases, the J end by 0 bases, with 9 bases between. Looked up from germline, CDR1 is SNHLY and CDR2 is FYNNEI. This CDR3 comprises 14 residues. The chain's CDR3 is CASSRKHSNQPQHF. In nucleotides, the CDR3 is TGTGCCAGCAGCAGGAAGCATAGCAATCAGCCCCAGCATTTT.

The CDR3 region is CASSPPGGISPLHF. The CDR3 bases are TGTGCCAGCAGCCCACCTGGGGGAATTTCACCCCTCCACTTT. This chain joins TRBV6-5 and TRBJ1-6, with a tentative D call TRBD1 (5 bases). Trimming took 6 bases from V and 9 from J, leaving 15 bases between them. Per the germline V gene, CDR1 is MNHEY and CDR2 is SVGAGI. The CDR3 loop spans 14 amino acids.

This clone appeared once. V and J are TRBV27 and TRBJ2-7; D tentatively reads TRBD1 or TRBD2 (5 bases each). The germline V gene encodes CDR1 MNHEY and CDR2 SMNVEV (reference sequence). V was pared by 2 bases and J by 3 bases, with 11 bases between. The CDR3 runs 14 residues. The CDR3 region has the DNA TGTGCCAGCAGTTTAGGGGGACCTCACTACGAGCAGTACTTC. Translating it yields CASSLGGPHYEQYF.

This clone showed up just once. The chain employs TRBV29-1 and TRBJ2-7; 9 bases agree with TRBD2. The CDR3 consists of 15 residues. In germline, CDR1 is SQVTM, CDR2 ANQGSEA. V gave up 4 bases and J gave up 2 bases; unmatched junction bases: 9. CDR3 coding DNA: TGCAGCGTTGTCGTGGCGGGGGGGGCGCCCTACGAGCAGTACTTC. Residues: CSVVVAGGAPYEQYF.

V usage is TRBV29-1 and J usage is TRBJ1-2; 12 positions agree with TRBD1. The CDR3 is 14 amino acids. Per the germline V gene, CDR1 is SQVTM and CDR2 is ANQGSEA. The junction had 8 bases not matched to a gene; V was cut back by 4 bases and J by 8 bases. CDR3 protein: CSVGRGQGAGGYTF. The CDR3 DNA reads TGCAGCGTTGGGAGGGGACAGGGGGCCGGAGGCTACACCTTC.

This clone was counted a single time. Here the CDR3 reads CSVGDSGPYSNQPQHF. In DNA form, the CDR3 reads TGCAGCGTTGGGGACTCGGGCCCCTATAGCAATCAGCCCCAGCATTTT. The chain couples TRBV29-1 to TRBJ1-5; D is perhaps TRBD1 (5 bases). CDR1 SQVTM and CDR2 ANQGSEA come from the germline V gene. The CDR3 loop spans 16 amino acids. The V gene lost 4 bases and the J gene lost 0 bases, with 16 bases spanning the gap.

This rearrangement joins TRBV29-1 to TRBJ1-1; D may be TRBD1 (6 bases). Trimming shortened V by 1 base and J by 4 bases, and 13 bases separated the two germline ends. Germline V gives CDR1 SQVTM, CDR2 ANQGSEA. This CDR3 is built from 14 residues. CDR3 sequence reads: CSVEGQGRGTEAFF. The CDR3 region has the DNA TGCAGCGTTGAAGGGCAGGGGAGAGGCACTGAAGCTTTCTTT.

This clone has only a few counts. The rearrangement links TRBV5-1 to TRBJ2-3, with TRBD1 matching over 9 bases. Per the germline V gene, CDR1 is SGHRS and CDR2 is YFSETQ. The V segment lost 4 bases and the J segment 3 bases; nucleotides outside the gene matches: 3. This CDR3 is built from 14 residues. The CDR3, as DNA: TGCGCCAGCAGCCCAGGGACAGGGACAGATACGCAGTATTTT. It encodes CASSPGTGTDTQYF.

The rearrangement links TRBV29-1 to TRBJ1-2; 7 bases agree with TRBD1. The V gene end was trimmed by 3 bases and the J gene end by 1 base; junction bases not matched to a gene: 2. CDR1 is SQVTM, CDR2 ANQGSEA, per germline. The CDR3 is made up of 13 amino acids. The CDR3 coding sequence is TGCAGCGTTGACCACAGGGGTAACTATGGCTACACCTTC. It yields the protein CSVDHRGNYGYTF.

The chain recombines TRBV29-1 with TRBJ1-6; D not certain. Germline V gives CDR1 SQVTM, CDR2 ANQGSEA. V was cut by 6 bases and J by 7 bases, with 13 bases left in between. The CDR3 has 13 residues. The CDR3 DNA reads TGCAGCGTCCAAACTGGACCAAATTCACCCCTCCACTTT. This translates into CSVQTGPNSPLHF.

The CDR3 DNA sequence: TGTGCCAGCGCAACGACAGTAACTAATGAAAAACTGTTTTTT. This gives the protein CASATTVTNEKLFF. The rearrangement links TRBV2 to TRBJ1-4, with D perhaps matching TRBD1 (5 bases). The germline gives CDR1 SNHLY, CDR2 FYNNEI. The V end was cut by 8 bases, the J end by 1 base, with 11 bases between. This CDR3 region has 14 residues.

The chain links TRBV30 to TRBJ1-2; TRBD1 matches 7 bases. From germline, CDR1 is GTSNPN and CDR2 SVGIG (reference sequence). This CDR3 spans 12 amino acids. After removal of 4 bases from V and 4 bases from J, the junction contained 3 bases not matched to a gene. The CDR3 DNA is TGTGCCTGGACGGGACAGCTCTATGGCTACACCTTC. Translating gives CAWTGQLYGYTF. Full variable domain (rest looked up from reference TRBV30 and TRBJ1-2): SQTIHQWPATLVQPVGSPLSLECTVEGTSNPNLYWYRQAAGRGLQLLFYSVGIGQISSEVPQNLSASRPQDRQFILSSKKLLLSDSGFYLCAWTGQLYGYTFGSGTRLTVV.

The chain uses TRBV18 and TRBJ2-5, with a weak D call TRBD1 (6 bases). V gave up 0 bases and J gave up 6 bases, with 14 bases separating them. Germline V gene lookup returns CDR1 KGHSH and CDR2 LQKENI. The CDR3 consists of 15 residues. As DNA, the CDR3 is TGTGCCAGCTCACCACCAGGGGGTGAAAAAAAGACCCAGTACTTC. This encodes CASSPPGGEKKTQYF.